This T cell receptor beta chain stems from a study of T cell responses to AZD1222 COVID-19 vaccine. Study conclusions and caveats: Dominant CD4 TCR responses targeted spike regions 160-218 and 743-854. Spike-specific TCR repertoires showed rising breadth and depth after two AZD1222 doses. White British donors predominated, females outnumbered males, and clonal diversity was possibly underestimated.

Per germline, CDR1 KGHSH and CDR2 LQKENI. Losses at the gene ends were 1 base for V and 5 bases for J; bases not matched to a gene: 6. The CDR3 length is 15 residues. Remarks on this clone: The antigen is undetermined.

Sequenced by immunoSEQ multiplex PCR; TCRdb stores in-frame clones only, minus some. Here the sample spans 84,000 or so clones, 80% to 90% being singletons. The source is an adult in good health. This chain uses TRBV18 with TRBJ2-5; the match to TRBD1 covers 8 bases. The sample consisted of peripheral blood, taken on day 0 of AZD1222 vaccination. CDR3 residues: CASSPRTGRAETQYF. CDR3 bases: TGTGCCAGCTCACCACGGACAGGGCGAGCGGAGACCCAGTACTTC. Looking up the rest from reference TRBV18 and TRBJ2-5 gives the full variable domain: NAGVMQNPRHLVRRRGQEARLRCSPMKGHSHVYWYRQLPEEGLKFMVYLQKENIIDESGMPKERFSAEFPKEGPSILRIQQVVRGDSAAYFCASSPRTGRAETQYFGPGTRLLVL.